Presented here are 7 T cell receptor beta chains from one specimen sequenced in a study of resident and recirculating memory T cells in vitiligo. Sequenced by immunoSEQ multiplex PCR; TCRdb stores in-frame clones only, minus some. The table records 70,000 or so clones, approximately 91% of them present only once. The sequenced material came from blood. Receptor source: a male donor with vitiligo.

The gene calls are TRBV2 and TRBJ1-6; D unresolved. This CDR3 spans 15 amino acids. CDR1 and CDR2 (germline): SNHLY, FYNNEI. V shed 4 bases and J shed 0 bases, with 7 bases lying between them. CDR3 DNA sequence: TGTGCCAGCAGTGCCGCGAGCTCCTATAATTCACCCCTCCACTTT. Its translation is CASSAASSYNSPLHF.

This sequence joins TRBV30 and TRBJ1-6, with a weak D call TRBD1 (5 bases). Germline V lookup: CDR1 GTSNPN, CDR2 SVGIG (reference sequence). The CDR3 has 16 residues. V was trimmed by 3 bases and J by 3 bases, leaving 15 bases between them. CDR3 sequence (DNA): TGTGCCTGGAGCCCCTCGGGCAGGGACTATAATTCACCCCTCCACTTT. Translation gives CAWSPSGRDYNSPLHF.

The rearrangement joins TRBV11-1 to TRBJ2-5; 7 nucleotides agree with TRBD1. V lost 5 bases to trimming and J lost 5 bases; unmatched junction nucleotides: 11. This CDR3 has 15 residues. Germline assignment: CDR1 SGHAT and CDR2 FQDESV (reference sequence). CDR3 bases: TGTGCCAGCAGCGACGACGACAGGGCTCGGGAGACCCAGTACTTC. It yields the protein CASSDDDRARETQYF. The full variable domain, with the rest looked up from reference TRBV11-1 and TRBJ2-5, is EAEVAQSPRYKITEKSQAVAFWCDPISGHATLYWYRQILGQGPELLVQFQDESVVDDSQLPKDRFSAERLKGVDSTLKIQPAELGDSAMYLCASSDDDRARETQYFGPGTRLLVL.

The rearrangement links TRBV7-9 to TRBJ2-2, with TRBD2 matching 7 bases. The trim removed 3 bases at V and 6 bases at J, leaving 10 bases unmatched. Germline V CDR1 and CDR2: SEHNR, FQNEAQ (reference sequence). The CDR3 consists of 16 residues. The CDR3 is CASSFETGRYAGELFF. DNA for the CDR3: TGTGCCAGCAGCTTCGAGACCGGGAGGTATGCCGGGGAGCTGTTTTTT.

The chain uses TRBV6-5 and TRBJ1-2; TRBD1 agrees at 8 bases. Germline assignment: CDR1 MNHEY and CDR2 SVGAGI. J gave up 1 base and V 10 bases, and 8 bases lay outside the gene matches. This CDR3 contains 14 residues. The CDR3 DNA is TGTGCCACCTGGACAGGGACTAATAACTATGGCTACACCTTC. Amino acid sequence: CATWTGTNNYGYTF.

The CDR3 DNA sequence: TGTGCCAGCAGCGTAGACACAGGTGGGACAGATACGCAGTATTTT. This codes for CASSVDTGGTDTQYF. The genes are TRBV9 and TRBJ2-3; D is perhaps TRBD1 (5 bases). The length of the CDR3 is 15 residues. The ends were cut back, 0 bases at V and 3 bases at J, with 11 bases in the middle. Germline CDR1 reads SGDLS; CDR2 reads YYNGEE.

The chain employs TRBV7-9 and TRBJ1-2; 7 positions match TRBD1. V shed 5 bases, J shed 3 bases, and the junction held 3 bases outside the gene matches. Germline CDR1 reads SEHNR; CDR2 reads FQNEAQ (reference sequence). This CDR3 spans 13 amino acids. The CDR3 region has the DNA TGTGCCAGCAGCCCGGGGACAGACTATGGCTACACCTTC. This codes for CASSPGTDYGYTF.